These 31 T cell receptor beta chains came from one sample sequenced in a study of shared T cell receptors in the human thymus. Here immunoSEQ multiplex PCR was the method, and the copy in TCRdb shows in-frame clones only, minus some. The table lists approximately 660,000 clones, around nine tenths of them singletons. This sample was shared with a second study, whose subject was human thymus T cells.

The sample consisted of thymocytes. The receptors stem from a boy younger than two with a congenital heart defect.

The CDR3 DNA reads as TGTGCCAGCCGAGCGACTAGCGGTTATGGGGGCACAGATACGCAGTATTTT. This sequence encodes CASRATSGYGGTDTQYF. The genes are TRBV27 and TRBJ2-3, with 9 bases matching TRBD2. V lost 8 bases and J lost 1; bases outside the gene matches: 13. The CDR3 totals 17 residues. Germline V lookup: CDR1 MNHEY, CDR2 SMNVEV (reference sequence).

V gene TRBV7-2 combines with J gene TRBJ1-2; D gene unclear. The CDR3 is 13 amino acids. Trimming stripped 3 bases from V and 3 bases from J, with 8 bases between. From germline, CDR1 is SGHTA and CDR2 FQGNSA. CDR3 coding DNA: TGTGCCAGCAGCTTGGCAGTTCACTATGGCTACACCTTC. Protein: CASSLAVHYGYTF.

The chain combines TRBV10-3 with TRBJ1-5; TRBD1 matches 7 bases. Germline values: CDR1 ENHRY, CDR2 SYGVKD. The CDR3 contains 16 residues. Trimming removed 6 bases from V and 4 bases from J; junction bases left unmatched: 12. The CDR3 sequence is CAISQSTGEANQPQHF. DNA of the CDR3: TGTGCCATCAGCCAAAGTACAGGGGAGGCAAATCAGCCCCAGCATTTT.

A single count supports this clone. CDR3 region: CASSQPTGRYEQYF. The DNA of the CDR3 is TGCGCCAGCAGCCAACCCACAGGGCGCTACGAGCAGTACTTC. The J gene is TRBJ2-7, the V gene TRBV4-3; D is possibly TRBD1 (6 bases). Trimming pared 2 bases from V and 3 bases from J, leaving 11 bases between. Germline-derived CDR1 and CDR2 are LGHNA and YSLEER. The CDR3 is 14 residues long.

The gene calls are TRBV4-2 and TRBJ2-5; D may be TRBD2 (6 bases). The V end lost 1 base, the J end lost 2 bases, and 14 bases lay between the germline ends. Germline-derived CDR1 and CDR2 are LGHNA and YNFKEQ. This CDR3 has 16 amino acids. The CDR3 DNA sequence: TGTGCCAGCAGCCAAGGCCGCCGGGACTCACAAGAGACCCAGTACTTC. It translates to CASSQGRRDSQETQYF.

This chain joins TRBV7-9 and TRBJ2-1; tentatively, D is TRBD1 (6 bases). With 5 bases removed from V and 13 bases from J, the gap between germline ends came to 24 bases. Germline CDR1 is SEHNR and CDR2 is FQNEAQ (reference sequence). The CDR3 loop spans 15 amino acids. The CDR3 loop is CASSDGGSGPSGQFF. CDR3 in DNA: TGTGCCAGCAGCGATGGGGGCTCCGGGCCTTCAGGCCAGTTCTTC.

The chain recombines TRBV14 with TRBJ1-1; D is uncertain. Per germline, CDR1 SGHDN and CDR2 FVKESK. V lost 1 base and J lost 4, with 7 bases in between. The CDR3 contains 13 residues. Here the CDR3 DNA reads TGTGCCAGCAGCCAAGCCAGAACCACTGAAGCTTTCTTT. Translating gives CASSQARTTEAFF.

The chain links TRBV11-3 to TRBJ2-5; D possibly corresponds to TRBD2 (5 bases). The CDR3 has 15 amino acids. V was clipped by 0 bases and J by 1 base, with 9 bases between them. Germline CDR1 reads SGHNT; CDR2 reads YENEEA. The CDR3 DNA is TGTGCCAGCAGCTTAGACGGGATGGGCCAAGAGACCCAGTACTTC. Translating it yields CASSLDGMGQETQYF.

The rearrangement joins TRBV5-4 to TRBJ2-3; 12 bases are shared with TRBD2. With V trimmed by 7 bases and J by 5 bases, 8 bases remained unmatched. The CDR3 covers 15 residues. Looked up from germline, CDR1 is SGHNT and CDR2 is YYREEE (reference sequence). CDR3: CASWPSGRAVDTQYF. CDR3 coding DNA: TGTGCCAGCTGGCCTAGCGGGAGGGCAGTAGATACGCAGTATTTT. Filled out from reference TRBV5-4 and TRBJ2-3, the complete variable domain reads ETGVTQSPTHLIKTRGQQVTLRCSSQSGHNTVSWYQQALGQGPQFIFQYYREEENGRGNFPPRFSGLQFPNYSSELNVNALELDDSALYLCASWPSGRAVDTQYFGPGTRLTVL.

The CDR3 DNA sequence: TGCGCCAGCAGCCAACTCGGTCGGCGGTTCACAGATACGCAGTATTTT. Its translation: CASSQLGRRFTDTQYF. The gene calls are TRBV4-3 and TRBJ2-3; D remains ambiguous. This CDR3 comprises 16 residues. Germline V gives CDR1 LGHNA, CDR2 YSLEER. V lost 2 bases and J 2 bases, leaving 14 bases between the germline ends.

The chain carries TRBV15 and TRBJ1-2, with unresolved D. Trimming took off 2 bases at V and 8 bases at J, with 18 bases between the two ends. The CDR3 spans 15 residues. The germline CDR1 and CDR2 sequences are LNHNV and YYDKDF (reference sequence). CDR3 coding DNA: TGTGCCACCAGCAGATCACTCCGGGAAAAGGGCGGCTACACCTTC. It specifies CATSRSLREKGGYTF.

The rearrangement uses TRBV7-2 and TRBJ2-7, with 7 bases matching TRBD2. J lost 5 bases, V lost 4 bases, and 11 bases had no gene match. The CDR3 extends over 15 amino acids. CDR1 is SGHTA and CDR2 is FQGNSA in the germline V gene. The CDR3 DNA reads TGTGCCAGCAGCTGGGGTATGCTAGCGGAAAACGAGCAGTACTTC. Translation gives CASSWGMLAENEQYF. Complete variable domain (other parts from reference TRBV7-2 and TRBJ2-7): GAGVSQSPSNKVTEKGKDVELRCDPISGHTALYWYRQSLGQGLEFLIYFQGNSAPDKSGLPSDRFSAERTGGSVSTLTIQRTQQEDSAVYLCASSWGMLAENEQYFGPGTRLTVT.

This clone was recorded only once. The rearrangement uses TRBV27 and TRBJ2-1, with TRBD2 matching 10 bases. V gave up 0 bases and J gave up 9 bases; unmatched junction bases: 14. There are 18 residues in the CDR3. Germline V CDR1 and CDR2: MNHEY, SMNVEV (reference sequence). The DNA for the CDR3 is TGTGCCAGCAGTTTATCCGTCAGCGGGAGGGCCTTCTCCCCTGAGCAGTTCTTC. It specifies CASSLSVSGRAFSPEQFF.

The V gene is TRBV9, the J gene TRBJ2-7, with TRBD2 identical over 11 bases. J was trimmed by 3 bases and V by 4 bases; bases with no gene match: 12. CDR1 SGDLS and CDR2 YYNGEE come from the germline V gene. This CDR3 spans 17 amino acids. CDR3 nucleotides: TGTGCCAGCAGCCCGGTAGCGGGAGGGCCTGGGGACTACGAGCAGTACTTC. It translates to CASSPVAGGPGDYEQYF.

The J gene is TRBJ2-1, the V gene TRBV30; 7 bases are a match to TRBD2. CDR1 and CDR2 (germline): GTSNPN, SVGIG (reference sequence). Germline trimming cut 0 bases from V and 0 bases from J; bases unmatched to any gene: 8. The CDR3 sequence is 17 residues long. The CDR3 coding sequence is TGTGCCTGGAGTGTCGAGGGCGGGAGAAGCTCCTACAATGAGCAGTTCTTC. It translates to CAWSVEGGRSSYNEQFF.

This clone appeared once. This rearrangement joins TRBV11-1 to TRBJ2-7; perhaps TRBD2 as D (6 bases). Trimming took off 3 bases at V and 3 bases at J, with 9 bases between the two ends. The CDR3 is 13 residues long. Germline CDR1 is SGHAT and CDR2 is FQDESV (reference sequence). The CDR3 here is CASSFPAGYEQYF. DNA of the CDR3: TGTGCCAGCAGCTTCCCAGCGGGCTACGAGCAGTACTTC.

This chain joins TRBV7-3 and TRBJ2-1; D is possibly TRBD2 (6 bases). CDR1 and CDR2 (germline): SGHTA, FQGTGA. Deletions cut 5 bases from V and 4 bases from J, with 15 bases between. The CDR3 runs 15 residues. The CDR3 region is CASSPSERAYNEQFF. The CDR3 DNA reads TGTGCCAGCAGCCCCAGCGAGCGGGCGTACAATGAGCAGTTCTTC.

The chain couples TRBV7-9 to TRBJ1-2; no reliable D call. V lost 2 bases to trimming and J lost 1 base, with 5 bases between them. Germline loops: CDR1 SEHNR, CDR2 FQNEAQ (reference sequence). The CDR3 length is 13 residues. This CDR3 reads CASSLQDNYGYTF. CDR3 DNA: TGTGCCAGCAGCTTACAGGATAACTATGGCTACACCTTC.

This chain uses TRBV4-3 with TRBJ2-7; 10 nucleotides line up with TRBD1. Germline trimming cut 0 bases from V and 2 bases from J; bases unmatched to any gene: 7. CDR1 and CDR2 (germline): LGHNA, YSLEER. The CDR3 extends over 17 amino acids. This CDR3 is CASSQDRDRGGPYEQYF. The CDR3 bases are TGCGCCAGCAGCCAAGACCGGGACAGGGGAGGCCCCTACGAGCAGTACTTC.

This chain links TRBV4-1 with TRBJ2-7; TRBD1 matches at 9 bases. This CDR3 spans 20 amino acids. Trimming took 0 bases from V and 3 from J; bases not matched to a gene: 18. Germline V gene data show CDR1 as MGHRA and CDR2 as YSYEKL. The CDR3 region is CASSQDLMPGTGLLNYEQYF. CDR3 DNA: TGCGCCAGCAGCCAAGATCTTATGCCCGGGACAGGGCTTTTGAACTACGAGCAGTACTTC.

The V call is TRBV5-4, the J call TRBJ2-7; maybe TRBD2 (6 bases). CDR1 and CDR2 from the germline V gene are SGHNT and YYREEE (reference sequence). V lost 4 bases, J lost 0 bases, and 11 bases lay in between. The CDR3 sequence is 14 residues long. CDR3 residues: CASSPSGFSYEQYF. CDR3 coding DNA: TGTGCCAGCAGCCCGAGCGGGTTCTCCTACGAGCAGTACTTC.

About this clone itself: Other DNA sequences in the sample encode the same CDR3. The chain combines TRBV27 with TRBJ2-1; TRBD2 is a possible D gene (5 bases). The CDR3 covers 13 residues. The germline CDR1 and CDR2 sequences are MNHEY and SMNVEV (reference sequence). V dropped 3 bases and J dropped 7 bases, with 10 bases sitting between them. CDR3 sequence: CASSFPGGNEQFF. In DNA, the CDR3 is TGTGCCAGCAGTTTTCCCGGAGGAAATGAGCAGTTCTTC.

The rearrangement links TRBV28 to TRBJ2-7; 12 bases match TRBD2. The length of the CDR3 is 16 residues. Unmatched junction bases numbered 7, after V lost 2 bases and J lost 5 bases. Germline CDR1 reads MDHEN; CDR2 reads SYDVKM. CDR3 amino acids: CASSLGLAGGPHEQYF. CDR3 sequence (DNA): TGTGCCAGCAGTTTAGGGCTAGCGGGAGGGCCCCACGAGCAGTACTTC.

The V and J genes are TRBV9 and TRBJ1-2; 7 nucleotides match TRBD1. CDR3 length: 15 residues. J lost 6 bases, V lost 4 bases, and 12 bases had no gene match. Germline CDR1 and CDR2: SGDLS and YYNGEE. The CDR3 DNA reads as TGTGCCAGCAGCCTGGGGGCCAGGGGGATGGATGGCTACACCTTC. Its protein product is CASSLGARGMDGYTF.

The CDR3 DNA is TGCGCCAGCAGCCAAGAGCAGGACAATGAGCAGTTCTTC. Translated, it gives CASSQEQDNEQFF. The chain employs TRBV4-3 and TRBJ2-1; D remains unclear. V gave up 0 bases and J gave up 5 bases, with 5 bases separating them. Germline values: CDR1 LGHNA, CDR2 YSLEER. The CDR3 runs to 13 residues.

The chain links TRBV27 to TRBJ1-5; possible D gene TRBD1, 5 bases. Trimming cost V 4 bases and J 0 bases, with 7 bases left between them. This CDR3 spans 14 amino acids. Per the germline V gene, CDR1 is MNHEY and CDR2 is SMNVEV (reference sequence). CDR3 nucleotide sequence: TGTGCCAGCAGTTCGGGGGATAGCAATCAGCCCCAGCATTTT. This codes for CASSSGDSNQPQHF.

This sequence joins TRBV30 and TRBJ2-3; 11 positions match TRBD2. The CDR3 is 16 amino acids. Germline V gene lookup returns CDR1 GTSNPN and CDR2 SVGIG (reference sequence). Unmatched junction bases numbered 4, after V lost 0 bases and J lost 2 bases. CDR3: CAWSVASGRHTDTQYF. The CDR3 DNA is TGTGCCTGGAGTGTAGCTAGCGGGAGGCACACAGATACGCAGTATTTT.

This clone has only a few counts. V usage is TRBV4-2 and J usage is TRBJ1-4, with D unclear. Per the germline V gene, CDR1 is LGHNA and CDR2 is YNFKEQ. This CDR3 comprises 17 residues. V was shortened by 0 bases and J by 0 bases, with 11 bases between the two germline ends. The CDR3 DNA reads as TGTGCCAGCAGCCAAGATGGCATGAGCGCAACTAATGAAAAACTGTTTTTT. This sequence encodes CASSQDGMSATNEKLFF.

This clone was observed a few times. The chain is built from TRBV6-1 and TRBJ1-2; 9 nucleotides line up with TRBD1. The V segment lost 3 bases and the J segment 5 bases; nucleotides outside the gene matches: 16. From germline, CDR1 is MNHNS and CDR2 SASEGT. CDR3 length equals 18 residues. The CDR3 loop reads CASSEGPGQGLDWYGYTF. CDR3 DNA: TGTGCCAGCAGTGAGGGGCCGGGACAGGGCCTCGACTGGTATGGCTACACCTTC.

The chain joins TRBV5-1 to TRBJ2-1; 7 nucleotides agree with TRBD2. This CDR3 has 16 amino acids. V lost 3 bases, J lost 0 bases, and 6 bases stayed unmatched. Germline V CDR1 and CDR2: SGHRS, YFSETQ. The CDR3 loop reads CASSSQRDFSYNEQFF. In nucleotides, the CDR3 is TGCGCCAGCAGCTCCCAGCGGGATTTCTCCTACAATGAGCAGTTCTTC.

The CDR3 sequence is CASSSITGTEETQYF. Written as DNA, the CDR3 is TGTGCCAGCAGCTCGATTACAGGGACCGAAGAGACCCAGTACTTC. The chain employs TRBV5-6 and TRBJ2-5, with D perhaps TRBD1 (6 bases). The ends were cut back, 3 bases at V and 3 bases at J, with 15 bases in the middle. This CDR3 is 15 amino acids long. Germline V gene data show CDR1 as SGHDT and CDR2 as YYEEEE.